Given below is one T cell receptor (beta chain) in context. What it binds is not known. The data originate from a study of PD-L1 blockade in urothelial cancer. Study-wide context: Patients went on atezolizumab at some point between 2012 and 2014, receiving 1,200 mg intravenously every 3 weeks. A median blood sample held approximately 140,000 T cells and approximately 84,000 unique TCRs.

Each patient gave between 1 and 8 samples, pretreatment and on-treatment. Findings and limits, study-wide: Durable-benefit patients had greater expansion of tumor-associated blood clones at 3 weeks.

The CDR3 is made up of 13 amino acids. Germline CDR1 is MNHNS and CDR2 is SASEGT. Trimming took off 5 bases at V and 8 bases at J, with 15 bases between the two ends. Some clones are missing from TCRdb's copy, which holds only in-frame ones; the method was immunoSEQ multiplex PCR. Of roughly 60,000 clones detected, roughly four fifths appear once; the ten largest clones hold 4.5%. This receptor was obtained from a man between 65 and 85 years old with urothelial cancer. This chain links TRBV6-1 with TRBJ1-1; D remains ambiguous. Sequenced material: PBMCs, taken around atezolizumab (anti-PD-L1) treatment. In DNA form, the CDR3 reads TGTGCCAGCAGTCCCCCACCCGAGGAGGAAGCTTTCTTT. As protein: CASSPPPEEEAFF.